Below, one TCR beta chain is given with its context. The antigen remains undetermined. cDNA synthesis used the whole RNA isolate, giving expressed TCRB sequences. Clones were read by immunoSEQ multiplex PCR, and TCRdb kept only the in-frame ones, dropping some. The sample holds around 280,000 clones, 15% seen once. V was cut by 3 bases and J by 7 bases, with 9 bases left in between. Germline CDR1 is KGHSH and CDR2 is LQKENI. CDR3 length: 12 residues. The sample comes from a study of beta chain features in type 1 diabetes. General study results and limits: The study found moderately but significantly shorter TCRB CDR3s in all four CD4+ subsets of Type 1 diabetes patients.

The chain has TRBV18 and TRBJ1-2; maybe TRBD1 (5 bases). Specimen: naive CD4+ T cells from blood. This receptor was taken from a man aged 18 to 30 with type 1 diabetes. The CDR3 DNA is TGTGCCAGCTCACCTCAGGGTCTTGGCTACACCTTC. Translation: CASSPQGLGYTF.